These 9 T cell receptor beta chains were sequenced from one sample in a study of shared clonotypes between healthy human individuals. Generated by immunoSEQ multiplex PCR, the TCRdb table keeps only in-frame clones and is missing some. The repertoire holds around 2,100,000 clones, with about 95% as singletons. Naive CD8 populations comprised CD45RO-negative cells positively selected for CCR7, excluding terminally differentiated effector memory CD45RA+ cells. The specimen sequenced was naive CD8+ T cells sorted from blood. These TCRs come from a man between 18 and 35 years old in good health.

This chain joins TRBV28 and TRBJ2-7, with TRBD1 identical over 7 bases. V was pared by 6 bases and J by 0 bases, with 14 bases of the junction left unmatched. This CDR3 region has 17 residues. Germline V lookup: CDR1 MDHEN, CDR2 SYDVKM. CDR3 in amino acids: CASSLTLDRASSYEQYF. CDR3 sequence (DNA): TGTGCCAGCAGCCTGACCCTCGACAGGGCAAGCTCCTACGAGCAGTACTTC.

In regard to this clone: Other DNA sequences in this specimen translate into the identical CDR3. This chain joins TRBV30 and TRBJ1-1; D unclear. The CDR3 has 12 amino acids. The germline V gene has CDR1 GTSNPN and CDR2 SVGIG (reference sequence). V was clipped by 2 bases and J by 4 bases, with 8 bases between them. The CDR3 coding sequence is TGTGCCTGGAGTCCATTGGGCACTGAAGCTTTCTTT. Its protein is CAWSPLGTEAFF.

V and J are TRBV2 and TRBJ2-7, with 7 bases that match TRBD1. V dropped 6 bases and J dropped 3; count of bases not matched to a gene: 5. From germline, CDR1 is SNHLY and CDR2 FYNNEI. The CDR3 is 13 amino acids. The CDR3 bases are TGTGCCAGCAGGGGGACAGCCTACTACGAGCAGTACTTC. As protein: CASRGTAYYEQYF.

The CDR3 spells CASSGGGDEQYF. CDR3 DNA sequence: TGTGCCAGCAGTGGGGGCGGTGACGAGCAGTACTTC. The rearrangement links TRBV25-1 to TRBJ2-7; D is possibly TRBD1 (5 bases). V was clipped by 4 bases and J by 5 bases, with 9 bases between them. The CDR3 length is 12 residues. Per the germline V gene, CDR1 is MGHDK and CDR2 is SYGVNS.

The genes are TRBV6-5 and TRBJ2-7; weak D call: TRBD1 (6 bases). This CDR3 has 11 residues. Germline lookup yields CDR1 MNHEY and CDR2 SVGAGI. With 5 bases removed from V and 7 bases from J, the gap between germline ends came to 9 bases. The CDR3 nucleotides are TGTGCCAGCAGTGAGGGGGTTGAGCAGTACTTC. It codes for CASSEGVEQYF.

The chain carries TRBV5-4 and TRBJ2-7; tentatively, D is TRBD1 (6 bases). CDR3 length equals 13 residues. Trimming left V 3 bases short and J 3 bases short, with 10 bases between. Looked up from germline, CDR1 is SGHNT and CDR2 is YYREEE (reference sequence). As DNA, the CDR3 is TGTGCCAGCAGCTCAGGGGAGTACTACGAGCAGTACTTC. It yields the protein CASSSGEYYEQYF.

The chain has TRBV7-8 and TRBJ1-2; 10 bases line up with TRBD1. The length of the CDR3 is 18 residues. J lost 0 bases, V lost 5 bases, and 12 bases had no gene match. CDR1 and CDR2 from the germline V gene are SGHVS and FQNEAQ. CDR3 coding DNA: TGTGCCAGCAGCCTACAACCGGGACAGGGGACCGCTAACTATGGCTACACCTTC. It specifies CASSLQPGQGTANYGYTF.

The gene calls are TRBV6-5 and TRBJ2-3; 7 bases align to TRBD1. The trim removed 4 bases at V and 4 bases at J, leaving 2 bases unmatched. Germline values: CDR1 MNHEY, CDR2 SVGAGI. The CDR3 has 13 residues. The CDR3 is CASSSQGADTQYF. The CDR3 region has the DNA TGTGCCAGCAGTTCCCAGGGGGCAGATACGCAGTATTTT.

This chain uses TRBV19 with TRBJ2-5; D perhaps matches TRBD2 (5 bases). CDR3 size: 14 residues. CDR1 and CDR2 (germline): LNHDA, SQIVND (reference sequence). With 0 bases removed from V and 11 bases from J, the gap between germline ends came to 16 bases. CDR3 DNA: TGTGCCAGTAGTATAGACACTACCCCGGGAAGGCAGTACTTC. Encoded protein: CASSIDTTPGRQYF.